The 25 T cell receptor beta chains below all came from one sample that was sequenced in a study of blood T cell repertoires in COVID-19. Method: immunoSEQ multiplex PCR; TCRdb's copy keeps in-frame clones and lacks some. The table records approximately 60,000 clones, approximately 89% of them present only once. Sequenced: peripheral blood. These receptor sequences come from a man aged 55-75 years with active or convalescent COVID-19.

This chain links TRBV7-2 with TRBJ2-6; 7 bases agree with TRBD1. CDR3 length equals 15 residues. CDR1 is SGHTA, CDR2 FQGNSA, per germline. The V segment lost 5 bases and the J segment 8 bases; nucleotides outside the gene matches: 9. The CDR3 sequence is CASSPGDRVPNVLTF. The CDR3 nucleotides are TGTGCCAGCAGCCCAGGCGACAGGGTACCCAACGTCCTGACTTTC.

The chain joins TRBV25-1 to TRBJ2-1; 10 positions agree with TRBD2. Germline CDR1 and CDR2: MGHDK and SYGVNS. The CDR3 consists of 15 residues. V was clipped by 3 bases and J by 3 bases; unmatched bases: 2. The DNA of the CDR3 is TGTGCCAGCAGTGATGTAGCGGGGGGCTACAATGAGCAGTTCTTC. Translation: CASSDVAGGYNEQFF.

As regards this clone: The junction departs from germline at one end; a sequencing error may be responsible. V usage is TRBV15 and J usage is TRBJ2-7, with D unclear. Germline V gene lookup returns CDR1 LNHNV and CDR2 YYDKDF (reference sequence). The CDR3 totals 12 residues. CDR3: CATRSQNYEQYF. The CDR3 DNA is TGTGCGACCAGGTCACAGAATTACGAGCAGTACTTC.

The chain is built from TRBV7-2 and TRBJ2-7; TRBD2 matches at 12 bases. Germline assignment: CDR1 SGHTA and CDR2 FQGNSA. The J segment lost 3 bases and the V segment lost 6 bases, leaving 9 bases of the junction unmatched. The CDR3 runs 16 residues. Here the CDR3 DNA reads TGTGCCAGCAGTTCGAGACTAGCGGGAGTTGGCTACGAGCAGTACTTC. This translates into CASSSRLAGVGYEQYF.

Comments on this clone: This sample also contains other DNA sequences that code for the same CDR3. The chain combines TRBV5-1 with TRBJ2-7; TRBD2 might be the D (6 bases). From germline, CDR1 is SGHRS and CDR2 YFSETQ. The V end was cut by 0 bases, the J end by 7 bases, with 14 bases between. The CDR3 consists of 14 residues. CDR3 loop: CASSLAATAGEQYF. In DNA, the CDR3 is TGCGCCAGCAGCTTGGCCGCCACGGCGGGAGAGCAGTACTTC.

The chain combines TRBV15 with TRBJ2-3, with unresolved D. The CDR3 runs 14 residues. Germline-derived CDR1 and CDR2 are LNHNV and YYDKDF (reference sequence). Deletions cut 0 bases from V and 4 bases from J, with 8 bases between. CDR3 loop: CATSRDLLPDTQYF. As DNA, the CDR3 is TGTGCCACCAGCAGAGATCTCCTCCCAGATACGCAGTATTTT.

CDR3 coding DNA: TGTGCCAGCTCACCACCCGCAGGGGGAAAACAGCCCCAGCATTTT. Protein sequence: CASSPPAGGKQPQHF. The rearrangement joins TRBV18 to TRBJ1-5, with 7 nucleotides matching TRBD1. The CDR3 runs 15 residues. Germline CDR1 reads KGHSH; CDR2 reads LQKENI. With V trimmed by 0 bases and J by 7 bases, 6 bases remained unmatched.

The V gene is TRBV28, the J gene TRBJ2-4, with 10 bases fitting TRBD2. This CDR3 spans 14 amino acids. With 6 bases clipped from V and 7 bases from J, the junction kept 6 bases outside the gene matches. In germline, CDR1 is MDHEN, CDR2 SYDVKM. The CDR3 bases are TGTGCCAGCAGGACCGGGACTAGCGTGAACATTCAGTACTTC. Translation: CASRTGTSVNIQYF.

This chain connects TRBV7-2 to TRBJ2-1; 9 bases match TRBD1. The CDR3 has 15 amino acids. Germline V gene data show CDR1 as SGHTA and CDR2 as FQGNSA. J lost 5 bases, V lost 6 bases, and 8 bases had no gene match. CDR3 coding DNA: TGTGCCAGCAGAAATACAGGGGACAGGGACAATGAGCAGTTCTTC. It is translated as CASRNTGDRDNEQFF.

This chain joins TRBV15 and TRBJ2-7; 12 bases map to TRBD2. Germline assignment: CDR1 LNHNV and CDR2 YYDKDF (reference sequence). J gave up 4 bases and V 3 bases, and 1 base lay outside the gene matches. The CDR3 sequence is 14 residues long. This CDR3 reads CATSRTSGSYEQYF. The CDR3 coding sequence is TGTGCCACCAGCAGGACTAGCGGGAGTTACGAGCAGTACTTC.

CDR3 in DNA: TGTGCCAGCTCACAACCGGGCCCCGCACCCTACGAGCAGTACTTC. Translating gives CASSQPGPAPYEQYF. The chain combines TRBV18 with TRBJ2-7; D is ambiguous. V lost 4 bases, J lost 2 bases, and 15 bases lay in between. The CDR3 totals 15 residues. Germline lookup yields CDR1 KGHSH and CDR2 LQKENI.

This clone was observed a few times. The J gene is TRBJ2-7, the V gene TRBV6-6; TRBD1 agrees at 10 bases. The CDR3 is 18 residues long. Germline V gene lookup returns CDR1 MNHNY and CDR2 SVGAGI (reference sequence). V lost 5 bases, J lost 2 bases, and 15 bases stayed unmatched. The CDR3, as DNA: TGTGCCAGCAGTCCGTCCCTCTTTCGACAGGGGGCTGCCTACGAGCAGTACTTC. Residues: CASSPSLFRQGAAYEQYF.

V and J are TRBV7-8 and TRBJ2-3; unclear D gene. Germline values: CDR1 SGHVS, CDR2 FQNEAQ. Between the trimmed V and J ends, which lost 6 bases and 2 bases, there was a span of 15 bases. The CDR3 sequence is 15 residues long. CDR3 in DNA: TGTGCCAGCAGACCCGACTTCCCTTACACAGATACGCAGTATTTT. It encodes CASRPDFPYTDTQYF.

The V gene is TRBV4-1, the J gene TRBJ1-5; the D gene is possibly TRBD1 (6 bases). Trimming pared 3 bases from V and 6 bases from J, leaving 15 bases between. CDR1 and CDR2 from the germline V gene are MGHRA and YSYEKL. CDR3 length: 15 amino acids. Here the CDR3 DNA reads TGCGCCAGCAGCCAGGGCTTACAGGGCGGTCAGCCCCAGCATTTT. This encodes CASSQGLQGGQPQHF.

V is TRBV10-2 and J is TRBJ1-1; TRBD1 agrees at 12 bases. Trimming cost V 7 bases and J 5 bases; bases outside gene matches: 5. The CDR3 has 14 residues. Germline values: CDR1 WSHSY, CDR2 SAAADI. CDR3 DNA sequence: TGCGCCAGCACCGGGGACAGGGGGCTTACTGAAGCTTTCTTT. This encodes CASTGDRGLTEAFF.

V and J are TRBV6-5 and TRBJ1-5; D is possibly TRBD1 (5 bases). The germline CDR1 and CDR2 sequences are MNHEY and SVGAGI. V lost 7 bases, J lost 3 bases, and 16 bases lay in between. This CDR3 has 15 amino acids. The CDR3 DNA follows: TGTGCCAGCATCAGGATGCAGGGCAACAATCAGCCCCAGCATTTT. Protein product: CASIRMQGNNQPQHF.

V is TRBV9 and J is TRBJ2-5; tentatively, D is TRBD2 (6 bases). The germline V and J ends were trimmed by 5 bases and 5 bases, with 13 bases remaining between them. Germline V lookup: CDR1 SGDLS, CDR2 YYNGEE. The CDR3 is made up of 13 amino acids. The DNA of the CDR3 is TGTGCCAGCAGGGATACTAGCACGGAGACCCAGTACTTC. Translation: CASRDTSTETQYF.

The chain is built from TRBV18 and TRBJ2-3, with TRBD1 matching 8 bases. V shed 2 bases and J 6 bases; nucleotides not matched to a gene: 7. Germline V gene sequence: CDR1 KGHSH, CDR2 LQKENI. This CDR3 region has 15 residues. The DNA of the CDR3 is TGTGCCAGCTCACCATCGGGACAGGTTGCCGATACGCAGTATTTT. It is translated as CASSPSGQVADTQYF.

CDR3 amino acids: CASSTRGQLYYEQYF. The CDR3 DNA reads as TGCGCCAGCAGCACTCGGGGACAGCTCTACTACGAGCAGTACTTC. J is TRBJ2-7 and V is TRBV5-1; 7 bases map to TRBD1. The CDR3 length is 15 residues. The germline V gene has CDR1 SGHRS and CDR2 YFSETQ. The V segment lost 4 bases and the J segment 3 bases; nucleotides outside the gene matches: 10.

The chain uses TRBV5-1 and TRBJ2-1, with D perhaps matching TRBD2 (6 bases). This CDR3 spans 15 amino acids. Trimming cost V 0 bases and J 1 base, with 8 bases left between them. The germline V gene has CDR1 SGHRS and CDR2 YFSETQ. DNA for the CDR3: TGCGCCAGCAGCTTGGGGGAGGTGTCCTACAATGAGCAGTTCTTC. Protein product: CASSLGEVSYNEQFF.

Concerning this clone: The identical CDR3 is also encoded by other nucleotide sequences in the sample. The chain combines TRBV5-4 with TRBJ2-7, with 8 nucleotides matching TRBD2. The junction had 4 bases not matched to a gene; V was cut back by 2 bases and J by 0 bases. The CDR3 is 15 amino acids. CDR1 and CDR2 (germline): SGHNT, YYREEE (reference sequence). CDR3 loop: CASSFSGGASYEQYF. The DNA of the CDR3 is TGTGCCAGCAGCTTTTCGGGGGGGGCCTCCTACGAGCAGTACTTC.

This clone was counted a single time. The chain recombines TRBV5-3 with TRBJ1-3; 8 nucleotides align to TRBD1. TRBV5-3 is assigned to the ORF class and has an uncertain function. V gave up 5 bases and J gave up 0 bases; unmatched junction bases: 13. The CDR3 covers 18 residues. Here the CDR3 DNA reads TGTGCCAGAAGATATCGACAGGGGCTCCCATTCTCTGGAAACACCATATATTTT. It is translated as CARRYRQGLPFSGNTIYF.

The V call is TRBV6-6, the J call TRBJ1-5; possibly TRBD1 for D (6 bases). Trimming pared 7 bases from V and 2 bases from J, leaving 18 bases between. Per germline, CDR1 MNHNY and CDR2 SVGAGI (reference sequence). The CDR3 is 16 amino acids. CDR3 DNA: TGTGCCAGCACCGACAGGTTGGGACGGGGCAATCAGCCCCAGCATTTT. It translates to CASTDRLGRGNQPQHF.

This chain joins TRBV19 and TRBJ2-7, with 8 bases identical to TRBD1. The CDR3 has 14 amino acids. With 7 bases clipped from V and 3 bases from J, the junction kept 8 bases outside the gene matches. Per the germline V gene, CDR1 is LNHDA and CDR2 is SQIVND (reference sequence). CDR3 amino acids: CASTPGTGHYEQYF. The CDR3 DNA sequence: TGTGCCAGTACCCCGGGGACAGGCCACTACGAGCAGTACTTC.

The V gene is TRBV5-1, the J gene TRBJ2-1; D is perhaps TRBD2 (6 bases). The CDR3 is 16 amino acids. With 3 bases removed from V and 0 bases from J, the gap between germline ends came to 13 bases. Germline V gene lookup returns CDR1 SGHRS and CDR2 YFSETQ. This CDR3 reads CASSSLSGSSYNEQFF. The CDR3 coding sequence is TGCGCCAGCAGCTCACTTAGCGGAAGCTCCTACAATGAGCAGTTCTTC.